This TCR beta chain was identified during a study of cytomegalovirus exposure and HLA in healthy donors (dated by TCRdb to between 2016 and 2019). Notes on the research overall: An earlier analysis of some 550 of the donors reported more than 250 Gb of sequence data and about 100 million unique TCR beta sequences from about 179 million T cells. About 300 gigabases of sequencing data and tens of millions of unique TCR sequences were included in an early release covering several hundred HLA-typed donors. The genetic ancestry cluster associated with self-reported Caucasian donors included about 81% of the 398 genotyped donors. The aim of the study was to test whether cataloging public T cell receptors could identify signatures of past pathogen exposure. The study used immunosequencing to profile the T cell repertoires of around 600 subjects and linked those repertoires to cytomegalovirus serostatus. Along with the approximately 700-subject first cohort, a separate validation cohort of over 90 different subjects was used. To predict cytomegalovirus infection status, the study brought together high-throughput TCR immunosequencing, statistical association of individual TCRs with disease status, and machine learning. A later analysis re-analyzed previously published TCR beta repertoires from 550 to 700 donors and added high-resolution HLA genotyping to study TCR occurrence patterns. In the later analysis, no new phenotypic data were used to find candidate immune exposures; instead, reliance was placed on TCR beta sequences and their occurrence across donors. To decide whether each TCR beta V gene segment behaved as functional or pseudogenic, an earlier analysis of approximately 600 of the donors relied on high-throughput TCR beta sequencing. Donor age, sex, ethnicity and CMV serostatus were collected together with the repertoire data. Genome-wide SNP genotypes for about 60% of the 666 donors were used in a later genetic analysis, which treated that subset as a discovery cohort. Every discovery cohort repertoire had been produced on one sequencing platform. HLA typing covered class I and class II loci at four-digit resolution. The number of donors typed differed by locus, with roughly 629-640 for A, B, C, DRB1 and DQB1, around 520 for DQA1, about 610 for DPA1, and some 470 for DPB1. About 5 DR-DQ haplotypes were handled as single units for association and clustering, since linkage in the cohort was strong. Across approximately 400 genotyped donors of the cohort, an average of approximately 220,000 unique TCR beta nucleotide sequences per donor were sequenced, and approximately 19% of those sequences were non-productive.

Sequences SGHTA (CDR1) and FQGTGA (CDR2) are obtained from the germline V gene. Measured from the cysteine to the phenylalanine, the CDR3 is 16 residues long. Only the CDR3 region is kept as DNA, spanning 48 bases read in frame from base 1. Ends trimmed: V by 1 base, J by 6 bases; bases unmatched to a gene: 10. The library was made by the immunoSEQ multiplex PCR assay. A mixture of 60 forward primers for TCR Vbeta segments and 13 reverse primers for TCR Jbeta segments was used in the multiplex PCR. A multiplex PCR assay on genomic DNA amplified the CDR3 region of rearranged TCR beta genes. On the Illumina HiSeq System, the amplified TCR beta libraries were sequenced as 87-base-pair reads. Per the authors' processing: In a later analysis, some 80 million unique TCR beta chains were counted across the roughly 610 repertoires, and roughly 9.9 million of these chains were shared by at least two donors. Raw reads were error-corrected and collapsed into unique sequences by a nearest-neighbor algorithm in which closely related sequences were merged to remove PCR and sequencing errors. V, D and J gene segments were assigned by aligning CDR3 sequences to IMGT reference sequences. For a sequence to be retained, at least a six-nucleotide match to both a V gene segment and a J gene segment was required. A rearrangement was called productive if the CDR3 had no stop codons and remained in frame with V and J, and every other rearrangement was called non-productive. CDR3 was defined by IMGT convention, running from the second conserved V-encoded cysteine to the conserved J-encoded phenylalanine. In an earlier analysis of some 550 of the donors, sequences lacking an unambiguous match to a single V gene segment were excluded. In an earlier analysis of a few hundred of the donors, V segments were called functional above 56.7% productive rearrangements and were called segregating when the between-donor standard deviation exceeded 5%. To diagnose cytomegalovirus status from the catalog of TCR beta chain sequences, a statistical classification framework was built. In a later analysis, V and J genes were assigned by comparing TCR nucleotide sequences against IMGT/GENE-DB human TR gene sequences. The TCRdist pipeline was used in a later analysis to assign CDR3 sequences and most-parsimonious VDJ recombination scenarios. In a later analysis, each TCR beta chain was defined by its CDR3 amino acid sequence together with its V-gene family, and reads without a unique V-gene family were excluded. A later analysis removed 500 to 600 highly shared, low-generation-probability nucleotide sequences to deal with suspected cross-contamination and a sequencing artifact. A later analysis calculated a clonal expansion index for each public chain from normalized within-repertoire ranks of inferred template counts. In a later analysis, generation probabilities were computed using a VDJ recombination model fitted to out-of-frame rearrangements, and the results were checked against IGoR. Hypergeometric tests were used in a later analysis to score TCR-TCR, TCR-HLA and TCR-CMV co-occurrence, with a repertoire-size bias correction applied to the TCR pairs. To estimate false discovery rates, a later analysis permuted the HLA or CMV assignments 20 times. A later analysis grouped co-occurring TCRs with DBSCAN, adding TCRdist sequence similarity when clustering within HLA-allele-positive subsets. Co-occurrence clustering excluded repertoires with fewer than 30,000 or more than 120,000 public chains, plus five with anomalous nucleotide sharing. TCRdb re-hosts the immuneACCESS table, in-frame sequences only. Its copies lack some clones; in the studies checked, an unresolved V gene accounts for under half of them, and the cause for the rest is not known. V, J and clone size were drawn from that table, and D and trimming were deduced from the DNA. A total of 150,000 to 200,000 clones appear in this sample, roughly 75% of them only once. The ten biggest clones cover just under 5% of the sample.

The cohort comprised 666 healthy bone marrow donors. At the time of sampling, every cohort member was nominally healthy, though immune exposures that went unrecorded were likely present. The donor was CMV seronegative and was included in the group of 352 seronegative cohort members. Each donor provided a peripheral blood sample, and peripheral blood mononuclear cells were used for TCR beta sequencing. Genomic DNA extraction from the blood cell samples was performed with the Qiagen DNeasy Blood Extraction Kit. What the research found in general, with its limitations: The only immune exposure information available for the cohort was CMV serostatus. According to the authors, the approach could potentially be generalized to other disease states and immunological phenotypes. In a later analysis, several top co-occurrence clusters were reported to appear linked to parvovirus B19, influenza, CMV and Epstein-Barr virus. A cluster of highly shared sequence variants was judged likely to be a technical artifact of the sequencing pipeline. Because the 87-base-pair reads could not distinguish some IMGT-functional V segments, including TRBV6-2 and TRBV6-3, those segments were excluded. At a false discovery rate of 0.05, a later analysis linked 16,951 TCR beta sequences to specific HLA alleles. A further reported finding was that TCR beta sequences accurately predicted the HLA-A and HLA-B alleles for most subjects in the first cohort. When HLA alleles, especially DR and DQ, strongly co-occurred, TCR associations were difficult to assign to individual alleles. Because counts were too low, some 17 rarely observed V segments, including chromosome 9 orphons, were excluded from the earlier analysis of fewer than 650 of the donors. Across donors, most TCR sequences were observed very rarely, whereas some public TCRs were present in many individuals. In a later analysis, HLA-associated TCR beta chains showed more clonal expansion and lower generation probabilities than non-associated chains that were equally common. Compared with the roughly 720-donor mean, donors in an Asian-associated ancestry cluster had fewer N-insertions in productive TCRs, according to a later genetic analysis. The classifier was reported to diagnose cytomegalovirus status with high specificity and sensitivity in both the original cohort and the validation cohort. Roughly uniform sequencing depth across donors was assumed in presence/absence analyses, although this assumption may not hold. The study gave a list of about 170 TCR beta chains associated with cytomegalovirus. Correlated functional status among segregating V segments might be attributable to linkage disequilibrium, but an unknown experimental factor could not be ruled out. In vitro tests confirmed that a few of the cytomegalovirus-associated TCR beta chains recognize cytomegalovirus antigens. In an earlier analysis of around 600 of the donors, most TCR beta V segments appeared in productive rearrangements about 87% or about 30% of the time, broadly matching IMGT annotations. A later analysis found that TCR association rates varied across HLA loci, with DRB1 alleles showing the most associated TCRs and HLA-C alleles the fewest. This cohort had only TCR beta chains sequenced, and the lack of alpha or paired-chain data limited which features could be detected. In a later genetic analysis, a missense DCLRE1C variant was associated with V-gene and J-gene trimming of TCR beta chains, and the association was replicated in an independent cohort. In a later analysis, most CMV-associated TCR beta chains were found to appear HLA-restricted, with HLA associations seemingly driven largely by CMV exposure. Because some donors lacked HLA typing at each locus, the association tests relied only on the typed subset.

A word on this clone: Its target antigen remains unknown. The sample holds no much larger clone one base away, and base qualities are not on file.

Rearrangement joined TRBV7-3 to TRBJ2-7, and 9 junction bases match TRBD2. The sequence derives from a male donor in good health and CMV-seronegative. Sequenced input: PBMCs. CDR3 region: CASSLMGNGTSREQYF. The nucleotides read TGTGCCAGCAGCTTAATGGGGAATGGGACTAGCCGCGAGCAGTACTTC.